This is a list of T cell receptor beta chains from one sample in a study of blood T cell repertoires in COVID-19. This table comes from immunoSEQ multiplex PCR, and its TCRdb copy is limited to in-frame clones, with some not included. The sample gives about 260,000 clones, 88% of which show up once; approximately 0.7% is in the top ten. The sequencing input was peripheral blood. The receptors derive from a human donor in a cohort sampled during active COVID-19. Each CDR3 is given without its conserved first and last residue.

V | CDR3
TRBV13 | ASSGDRGNTEAF
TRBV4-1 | ASSLTRDSYEQY
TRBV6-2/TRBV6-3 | ASSYETGNTEAF
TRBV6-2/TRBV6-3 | ASSYSLGGQPQH
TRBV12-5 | ASGLVPGQENYGYT
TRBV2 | ASAPHGGYEQY
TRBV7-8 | ASSFTGTTNEKLF
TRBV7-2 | ASSLRQGIHEAF
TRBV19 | ASSKGQGGTEAF
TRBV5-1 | ATTRTGGNTEAF
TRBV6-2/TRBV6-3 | ASSTFIARTYEQY
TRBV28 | ASSPQGGLGIEYEQY
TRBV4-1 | ASSQVDLSGRETQY
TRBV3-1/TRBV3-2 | ASTISGDYGYT
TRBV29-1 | SVVIGGLAGFNEQF
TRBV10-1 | ASSAPGGPDTQY
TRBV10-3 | ASRQGQNTEAF
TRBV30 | AWSVGSGYT
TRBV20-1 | RVGQPNEQF
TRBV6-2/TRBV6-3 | ASSYTPSGGIYIYEQY
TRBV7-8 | ASSVNRGVAEAF
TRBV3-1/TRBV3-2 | ASSQGTGEAF
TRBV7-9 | ASSSPGTGGSFNGYT
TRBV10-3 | AISEGGEDRGLYEQY
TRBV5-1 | ASSLAGTGAYEQY
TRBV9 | ASSVGREIGNQPQH
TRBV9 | ASSVGDSSYEQY
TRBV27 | ASSLFSQGYGGETQY
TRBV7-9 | ASSGRTEQY
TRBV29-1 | SVDPQEVYGYT
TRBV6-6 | ASSSHQGAKIYEQY
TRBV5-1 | AKRQGRAF
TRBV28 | ASSLTGLAGDGAGELF
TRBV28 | ASSPHRLAGGWKYEQY
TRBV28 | ASSPRLAGGGTDTQY
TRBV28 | ASSFVQGKGEAF
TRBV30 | AWSLNPWRDEQY
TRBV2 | ATGGPSAAAVLETQY
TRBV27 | ASRGAGDYNEQF
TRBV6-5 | ASNTGGITPLH
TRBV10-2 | ASRGPGRDTEAF
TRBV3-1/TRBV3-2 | ASSQVRGFLKSQF
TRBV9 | ASSLAGTDTQY
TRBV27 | ASSTRGTSGGELF
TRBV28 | ASSFFGEGNQPQH
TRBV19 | ASSIATNTGELF
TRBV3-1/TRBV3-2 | ASSQEQSTDTQY
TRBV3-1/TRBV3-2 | ASSPPRGEKLF
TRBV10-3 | AVWADLNTEAF
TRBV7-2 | ASSPPGLAGGTGELF
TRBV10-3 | AISRDGGYEQY
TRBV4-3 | ASSQGTGKGALNTEAF
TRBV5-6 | ASSLGQGLSYEQY
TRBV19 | ASSFLNTEAF
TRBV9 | ASSDGGGAEAF